Below, 29 T cell receptor beta chains from the same sample are listed, as sequenced in a study of OX40 agonist ivuxolimab in advanced cancers. Assay used: immunoSEQ multiplex PCR; TCRdb lists only in-frame clones, some missing. The table has fewer than 45,000 clones, 70% to 90% seen once; the top ten hold about a sixth. The starting material was CD4+ or CD8+ T cells sorted from blood, obtained in a trial of the OX40 agonist ivuxolimab. The receptors were gathered from an adult with an advanced solid tumor such as melanoma, head and neck, liver or kidney cancer.

The chain carries TRBV6-6 and TRBJ1-2, with D maybe TRBD1 (6 bases). Germline V gene data show CDR1 as MNHNY and CDR2 as SVGAGI (reference sequence). CDR3 size: 13 residues. V was pared by 5 bases and J by 6 bases, with 13 bases between. CDR3 amino acids: CASSKQGMDGYTF. As DNA, the CDR3 is TGTGCCAGCAGTAAACAGGGCATGGATGGCTACACCTTC.

The chain is built from TRBV29-1 and TRBJ2-5; D may correspond to TRBD1 or TRBD2 (7 bases each). Trimming shortened V by 4 bases and J by 5 bases, and 17 bases separated the two germline ends. This CDR3 comprises 14 residues. Germline V CDR1 and CDR2: SQVTM, ANQGSEA. This chain's CDR3 is CSVVRQGGRETQYF. The CDR3, as DNA: TGCAGCGTTGTCCGGCAGGGGGGGCGGGAGACCCAGTACTTC.

V gene TRBV6-5 combines with J gene TRBJ2-7; D gene ambiguous. Deletions cut 3 bases from V and 5 bases from J, with 5 bases between. There are 11 residues in the CDR3. Germline V gives CDR1 MNHEY, CDR2 SVGAGI. The CDR3 here is CASSYRDEQYF. CDR3 bases: TGTGCCAGCAGTTATCGGGACGAGCAGTACTTC.

The gene calls are TRBV30 and TRBJ2-6; no definite D call. Trimming removed 4 bases at V and 0 bases at J, with 4 bases between. CDR1 is GTSNPN, CDR2 SVGIG, per germline (reference sequence). The CDR3 contains 13 residues. The CDR3 bases are TGTGCCTGGACGGGCTCTGGGGCCAACGTCCTGACTTTC. Translated: CAWTGSGANVLTF. The whole variable domain, filled in from reference TRBV30 and TRBJ2-6, reads SQTIHQWPATLVQPVGSPLSLECTVEGTSNPNLYWYRQAAGRGLQLLFYSVGIGQISSEVPQNLSASRPQDRQFILSSKKLLLSDSGFYLCAWTGSGANVLTFGAGSRLTVL.

This chain joins TRBV12-5 and TRBJ1-2; possible D gene TRBD1, 6 bases. Germline V gene sequence: CDR1 LGHNT, CDR2 FRNRAP. V was clipped by 6 bases and J by 7 bases, with 12 bases between them. The CDR3 sequence is 12 residues long. The CDR3 reads CASGTGSPGYTF. The CDR3, as DNA: TGTGCTAGTGGAACAGGGTCCCCTGGCTACACCTTC.

The V gene is TRBV9, the J gene TRBJ1-3; no clear D gene. The CDR3 runs 16 residues. The V and J ends lost 3 bases and 1 base respectively, with 14 bases between them. Germline V gene sequence: CDR1 SGDLS, CDR2 YYNGEE. In DNA, the CDR3 is TGTGCCAGCAGCGGCCGAGAGGGTCATTCTGGAAACACCATATATTTT. As protein: CASSGREGHSGNTIYF.

The chain combines TRBV19 with TRBJ2-1; the match to TRBD2 covers 11 bases. Trimming took 1 base from V and 3 from J; bases not matched to a gene: 2. This CDR3 region has 16 residues. Per the germline V gene, CDR1 is LNHDA and CDR2 is SQIVND (reference sequence). CDR3 residues: CASSIGGLAGYNEQFF. The DNA for the CDR3 is TGTGCCAGTAGTATAGGAGGACTAGCGGGCTACAATGAGCAGTTCTTC.

The chain combines TRBV9 with TRBJ2-1; 11 bases match TRBD2. This CDR3 contains 17 residues. J was trimmed by 5 bases and V by 3 bases; bases with no gene match: 10. Germline V gene sequence: CDR1 SGDLS, CDR2 YYNGEE. CDR3 sequence reads: CASSDPLAGGPNNEQFF. In nucleotides, the CDR3 is TGTGCCAGCAGCGACCCATTAGCGGGGGGGCCAAACAATGAGCAGTTCTTC.

This clone has only a few counts. The rearrangement uses TRBV4-1 and TRBJ1-3; D is perhaps TRBD1 (5 bases). Trimming left V 0 bases short and J 2 bases short, with 8 bases between. Germline assignment: CDR1 MGHRA and CDR2 YSYEKL. The CDR3 covers 15 residues. The CDR3 DNA follows: TGCGCCAGCAGCCAAGAAAGGGGTCCTGGAAACACCATATATTTT. Translation: CASSQERGPGNTIYF.

This chain links TRBV4-2 with TRBJ2-7; 11 bases line up with TRBD2. V shed 0 bases and J 0 bases; nucleotides not matched to a gene: 1. The CDR3 has 16 residues. The germline CDR1 and CDR2 sequences are LGHNA and YNFKEQ. The CDR3 is CASSQETSGDSYEQYF. DNA of the CDR3: TGTGCCAGCAGCCAAGAGACTAGCGGGGACTCCTACGAGCAGTACTTC.

The chain is built from TRBV29-1 and TRBJ1-2, with D perhaps matching TRBD1 (5 bases). The germline V and J ends were trimmed by 3 bases and 8 bases, with 25 bases remaining between them. Germline CDR1 reads SQVTM; CDR2 reads ANQGSEA. The CDR3 contains 16 residues. As DNA, the CDR3 is TGCAGCGTTGACCCCTTAACAGGACCCAACCCTTTCGGCTACACCTTC. Its protein product is CSVDPLTGPNPFGYTF.

This chain's CDR3 is CASSEDRGRNTEAFF. In DNA, the CDR3 is TGTGCCAGCAGTGAGGACAGGGGGAGAAACACTGAAGCTTTCTTT. The J gene is TRBJ1-1, the V gene TRBV6-1; 10 bases are a match to TRBD1. The CDR3 contains 15 residues. Trimming at V came to 3 bases and at J to 2 bases, leaving 3 bases not matched to a gene. Germline V gene data show CDR1 as MNHNS and CDR2 as SASEGT.

The chain has TRBV6-5 and TRBJ2-7; 9 positions agree with TRBD1. Trimming cost V 6 bases and J 0 bases; bases outside gene matches: 6. The CDR3 is made up of 15 amino acids. Per germline, CDR1 MNHEY and CDR2 SVGAGI. The CDR3 nucleotides read TGTGCCAGCAGGACGGGGACAGGGCCCTCCTACGAGCAGTACTTC. This sequence encodes CASRTGTGPSYEQYF.

The chain recombines TRBV19 with TRBJ2-7, with 9 positions matching TRBD1. V lost 5 bases and J lost 4; bases outside the gene matches: 9. The CDR3 has 15 amino acids. Germline-derived CDR1 and CDR2 are LNHDA and SQIVND (reference sequence). CDR3 DNA sequence: TGTGCCAGTAGTCCCAGCACCGGGACAGGGTACGAGCAGTACTTC. Its protein product is CASSPSTGTGYEQYF.

The CDR3 nucleotides read TGCGCCAGCAGCCACCGGGACAGGGCGACCTACGAGCAGTACTTC. Translated: CASSHRDRATYEQYF. This chain joins TRBV5-1 and TRBJ2-7; TRBD1 matches at 9 bases. Germline V gene sequence: CDR1 SGHRS, CDR2 YFSETQ. This CDR3 has 15 residues. After removal of 4 bases from V and 2 bases from J, the junction contained 7 bases not matched to a gene. The whole variable domain, remainder taken from reference TRBV5-1 and TRBJ2-7, is KAGVTQTPRYLIKTRGQQVTLSCSPISGHRSVSWYQQTPGQGLQFLFEYFSETQRNKGNFPGRFSGRQFSNSRSEMNVSTLELGDSALYLCASSHRDRATYEQYFGPGTRLTVT.

The rearrangement uses TRBV2 and TRBJ1-2, with 9 bases aligning to TRBD1. The trim removed 6 bases at V and 8 bases at J, leaving 10 bases unmatched. The CDR3 is made up of 14 amino acids. Per the germline V gene, CDR1 is SNHLY and CDR2 is FYNNEI. CDR3 bases: TGTGCCAGCAGGACCGGGGACAGGGAGGGCGGCTACACCTTC. Translation: CASRTGDREGGYTF.

The V gene is TRBV5-4, the J gene TRBJ2-5; possibly TRBD1 for D (6 bases). Germline lookup yields CDR1 SGHNT and CDR2 YYREEE (reference sequence). The CDR3 contains 16 residues. V was pared by 0 bases and J by 5 bases, with 17 bases between. The CDR3 region has the DNA TGTGCCAGCAGCTTGGTTTCCCCACAGGGCCGGGAGACCCAGTACTTC. It specifies CASSLVSPQGRETQYF.

In the case of this clone: Other DNA sequences in the sample encode the same CDR3. The gene calls are TRBV19 and TRBJ2-2; D is unclear. This CDR3 is built from 12 residues. The V end lost 3 bases, the J end lost 6 bases, and 5 bases lay between the germline ends. The germline gives CDR1 LNHDA, CDR2 SQIVND (reference sequence). CDR3 DNA sequence: TGTGCCAGTAGTATCCAGGCCGGGGAGCTGTTTTTT. Its translation: CASSIQAGELFF.

The rearrangement uses TRBV4-1 and TRBJ2-7, with a tentative D call TRBD2 (6 bases). The CDR3 extends over 18 amino acids. Trimming cost V 1 base and J 4 bases, with 23 bases left between them. The germline CDR1 and CDR2 sequences are MGHRA and YSYEKL. The CDR3, as DNA: TGCGCCAGCAGCCAAGCGCCAGCGGGCCGCCGCTTCCCATACGAGCAGTACTTC. This gives the protein CASSQAPAGRRFPYEQYF.

The V gene is TRBV2, the J gene TRBJ2-3; the D gene is possibly TRBD2 (5 bases). The ends were cut back, 7 bases at V and 0 bases at J, with 11 bases in the middle. CDR1 SNHLY and CDR2 FYNNEI come from the germline V gene. The length of the CDR3 is 14 residues. The CDR3 nucleotides read TGTGCCAGCATCCGAGCGGACAGCACAGATACGCAGTATTTT. Residues: CASIRADSTDTQYF.

The chain joins TRBV5-1 to TRBJ2-7, with unresolved D. Germline-derived CDR1 and CDR2 are SGHRS and YFSETQ. This CDR3 is 13 amino acids long. V was cut by 0 bases and J by 5 bases, with 9 bases left in between. The CDR3 protein is CASSLGLGDEQYF. As DNA, the CDR3 is TGCGCCAGCAGCTTGGGACTTGGCGACGAGCAGTACTTC.

The V gene is TRBV5-5, the J gene TRBJ1-1; D is undetermined. CDR1 SGHKS and CDR2 YYEKEE come from the germline V gene (reference sequence). The V end lost 2 bases, the J end lost 6 bases, and 14 bases lay between the germline ends. The CDR3 loop spans 14 amino acids. DNA for the CDR3: TGTGCCAGCAGCTTCGGCAGTAGGGCGGCTGAAGCTTTCTTT. Translating it yields CASSFGSRAAEAFF.

The J gene is TRBJ1-1, the V gene TRBV28; TRBD1 aligns across 8 bases. This CDR3 is 11 amino acids long. Germline V gives CDR1 MDHEN, CDR2 SYDVKM. V lost 6 bases to trimming and J lost 8 bases; unmatched junction nucleotides: 2. The CDR3 loop reads CASRTGAEAFF. CDR3 bases: TGTGCCAGCAGGACAGGGGCGGAAGCTTTCTTT.

The chain joins TRBV13 to TRBJ1-4; a possible D gene is TRBD1 (5 bases). CDR1 and CDR2 (germline): PRHDT, FYEKMQ (reference sequence). Trimming took off 7 bases at V and 6 bases at J, with 9 bases between the two ends. CDR3 length: 12 amino acids. The CDR3 reads CASTGWDEKLFF. The CDR3 DNA follows: TGTGCCAGCACAGGGTGGGATGAAAAACTGTTTTTT.

This chain connects TRBV6-1 to TRBJ2-1; 10 nucleotides line up with TRBD2. The CDR3 length is 17 residues. CDR1 is MNHNS, CDR2 SASEGT, per germline. Trimming took 1 base from V and 4 from J; bases not matched to a gene: 7. CDR3 DNA: TGTGCCAGCAGTGAAGAGACCCTAGCGGGAGCTTACAATGAGCAGTTCTTC. It codes for CASSEETLAGAYNEQFF.

This clone was observed a single time. The chain combines TRBV6-5 with TRBJ2-7, with D perhaps given as TRBD1 or TRBD2 (5 bases each). V gave up 4 bases and J gave up 1 base, with 11 bases separating them. The germline V gene has CDR1 MNHEY and CDR2 SVGAGI. This CDR3 contains 14 residues. The CDR3 reads CASSFREGSYEQYF. Here the CDR3 DNA reads TGTGCCAGCAGTTTTCGAGAGGGGTCCTACGAGCAGTACTTC.

The chain employs TRBV19 and TRBJ1-1; TRBD1 matches 10 bases. The V gene end was trimmed by 5 bases and the J gene end by 4 bases; junction bases not matched to a gene: 7. Germline V gene data show CDR1 as LNHDA and CDR2 as SQIVND (reference sequence). This CDR3 is 15 amino acids long. The CDR3 bases are TGTGCCAGTAGTTTCCGGACAGGGGGTAGCACTGAAGCTTTCTTT. This translates into CASSFRTGGSTEAFF.

In its sample, this clone was seen a few times. The chain links TRBV2 to TRBJ2-2; 10 positions match TRBD2. The CDR3 covers 16 residues. Trimming cost V 7 bases and J 4 bases; bases outside gene matches: 9. Germline V gives CDR1 SNHLY, CDR2 FYNNEI. DNA of the CDR3: TGTGCCAGCACCCAAATAGCGGGGGGAGGCACCGGGGAGCTGTTTTTT. The encoded protein is CASTQIAGGGTGELFF. Drawing the rest from reference TRBV2 and TRBJ2-2, the complete variable domain is EPEVTQTPSHQVTQMGQEVILRCVPISNHLYFYWYRQILGQKVEFLVSFYNNEISEKSEIFDDQFSVERPDGSNFTLKIRSTKLEDSAMYFCASTQIAGGGTGELFFGEGSRLTVL.

This chain connects TRBV4-1 to TRBJ1-1, with 10 positions matching TRBD1. The CDR3 contains 17 residues. The V and J ends lost 5 bases and 2 bases, in that order; junction bases with no gene match: 11. From germline, CDR1 is MGHRA and CDR2 YSYEKL. The CDR3 spells CASSNRQGAVLNTEAFF. The CDR3 coding sequence is TGCGCCAGCAGCAATCGACAGGGGGCTGTTCTTAACACTGAAGCTTTCTTT.